The 19 T cell receptor beta chains listed next were all sequenced from one sample in a study of CD8 T cells in Susac syndrome. It was with random hexamers that 0.5 to 1 ug RNA was reverse transcribed. Using its own MiXCR run on the immunoSEQ multiplex PCR reads, TCRdb lists one record per CDR3 protein. Among a few hundred thousand distinct CDR3 sequences listed, 90% to 95% were seen once. The material sequenced was CD8+ T cells from PBMCs. These receptors were collected from a human donor with multiple sclerosis.

The chain combines TRBV25-1 with TRBJ2-7; weak D call: TRBD1 (5 bases). The germline gives CDR1 MGHDK, CDR2 SYGVNS. Trimming removed 8 bases at V and 0 bases at J, with 8 bases between. This CDR3 region has 12 residues. CDR3 in DNA: TGTGCCAGCGCAGGGTACTCCTACGAGCAGTACTTC. It translates to CASAGYSYEQYF.

This clonotype was observed once. The chain employs TRBV6-5 and TRBJ2-7; the D gene is possibly TRBD2 (6 bases). The CDR3 sequence is 12 residues long. Deletions cut 7 bases from V and 6 bases from J, with 13 bases between. Germline V gives CDR1 MNHEY, CDR2 SVGAGI. CDR3 sequence reads: CASNRPGGEQYF. CDR3 bases: TGTGCCAGCAACAGACCCGGGGGCGAGCAGTACTTC.

This chain uses TRBV4-1 with TRBJ2-5; D might be TRBD2 (5 bases). This CDR3 is 16 amino acids long. Germline values: CDR1 MGHRA, CDR2 YSYEKL. The V end lost 1 base, the J end lost 0 bases, and 12 bases lay between the germline ends. The CDR3 bases are TGCGCCAGCAGCCAAGTTTTAGCGCCTTACCAAGAGACCCAGTACTTC. Translation gives CASSQVLAPYQETQYF.

V gene TRBV5-4 combines with J gene TRBJ1-2; D remains unclear. Germline CDR1 is SGHNT and CDR2 is YYREEE (reference sequence). The CDR3 covers 15 residues. V was shortened by 4 bases and J by 3 bases, with 16 bases between the two germline ends. CDR3 sequence (DNA): TGTGCCAGCAGCCCTGGGCCCGATGAAGACTATGGCTACACCTTC. It translates to CASSPGPDEDYGYTF.

This sequence joins TRBV5-6 and TRBJ2-1; 13 nucleotides align to TRBD2. The CDR3 contains 15 residues. The J segment lost 10 bases and the V segment lost 4 bases, leaving 8 bases of the junction unmatched. Germline CDR1 is SGHDT and CDR2 is YYEEEE. CDR3 DNA: TGTGCCAGCAGCCCCGACAGACTAGCGGGGGGAGAGCAGTTCTTC. This gives the protein CASSPDRLAGGEQFF.

V usage is TRBV11-3 and J usage is TRBJ1-1; D possibly corresponds to TRBD1 (6 bases). CDR1 and CDR2 from the germline V gene are SGHNT and YENEEA. Trimming shortened V by 5 bases and J by 1 base, and 17 bases separated the two germline ends. CDR3 length: 16 amino acids. For the CDR3, the DNA is TGTGCCAGCAGCCCCGGAGGGGGTTTGAGGAACACTGAAGCTTTCTTT. As protein: CASSPGGGLRNTEAFF.

The chain is built from TRBV3-1 and TRBJ1-5; weak D call: TRBD1 (5 bases). Trimming took off 1 base at V and 4 bases at J, with 17 bases between the two ends. CDR3 length equals 17 residues. Per germline, CDR1 LGHDT and CDR2 YNNKEL (reference sequence). CDR3 in amino acids: CASSQGDPWGTNQPQHF. CDR3 sequence (DNA): TGTGCCAGCAGCCAAGGGGACCCATGGGGTACGAATCAGCCCCAGCATTTT.

V and J are TRBV5-6 and TRBJ2-5; the D is unclear. The V end was cut by 1 base, the J end by 1 base, with 5 bases between. The CDR3 is made up of 13 amino acids. Per germline, CDR1 SGHDT and CDR2 YYEEEE. The CDR3 region is CASSLIPQETQYF. Written as DNA, the CDR3 is TGTGCCAGCAGCTTGATCCCCCAAGAGACCCAGTACTTC.

For this clonotype: The conserved closing phenylalanine or tryptophan is absent in this CDR3, likely reflecting a read error. The chain links TRBV2 to TRBJ2-7; D is unclear. The V gene's germline CDR1 is SNHLY and CDR2 FYNNEI. The CDR3 has 12 residues. Trimming took off 2 bases at V and 2 bases at J, with 4 bases between the two ends. As DNA, the CDR3 is TGTGCCAGCAGTGAACAGACCTACGAGCAGTACCTC. It codes for CASSEQTYEQYL.

CDR3 protein: CASLHHEDGYTF. The CDR3 DNA follows: TGCGCCAGTTTGCACCACGAGGATGGCTACACCTTC. V is TRBV4-1 and J is TRBJ1-2; the D is unclear. The V gene's germline CDR1 is MGHRA and CDR2 YSYEKL. V was shortened by 9 bases and J by 6 bases, with 14 bases between the two germline ends. The CDR3 is 12 residues long.

The V gene is TRBV13, the J gene TRBJ2-7, with D unclear. Germline V gives CDR1 PRHDT, CDR2 FYEKMQ (reference sequence). Trimming pared 6 bases from V and 3 bases from J, leaving 9 bases between. The CDR3 has 12 amino acids. The CDR3 loop is CASSSRNYEQYF. CDR3 in DNA: TGTGCCAGCAGTTCTAGAAACTACGAGCAGTACTTC.

The chain is built from TRBV5-4 and TRBJ2-4; D might be TRBD2 (5 bases). V was shortened by 0 bases and J by 12 bases, with 10 bases between the two germline ends. CDR1 and CDR2 from the germline V gene are SGHNT and YYREEE (reference sequence). The CDR3 contains 12 residues. CDR3 DNA: TGTGCCAGCAGCTTGGGAGGGAGCCGTCAGTACTTC. Its translation is CASSLGGSRQYF.

The chain uses TRBV25-1 and TRBJ2-5; D remains ambiguous. With 5 bases removed from V and 1 base from J, the gap between germline ends came to 14 bases. This CDR3 contains 15 residues. Germline-derived CDR1 and CDR2 are MGHDK and SYGVNS. The DNA for the CDR3 is TGTGCCAGCAGTTCTGAAGATAACTTCCAAGAGACCCAGTACTTC. Its translation is CASSSEDNFQETQYF.

The CDR3 protein is CASLSPGQGRGEQFF. The CDR3 nucleotides read TGTGCCAGCCTTTCCCCGGGGCAGGGGAGAGGTGAGCAGTTCTTC. The rearrangement uses TRBV11-3 and TRBJ2-1, with D maybe TRBD1 (6 bases). Trimming took 8 bases from V and 9 from J, leaving 23 bases between them. The CDR3 is 15 residues long. In germline, CDR1 is SGHNT, CDR2 YENEEA.

V usage is TRBV12-3 or TRBV12-4 and J usage is TRBJ1-2; TRBD1 matches at 10 bases. The CDR3 extends over 12 amino acids. J was trimmed by 11 bases and V by 6 bases; bases with no gene match: 6. CDR3 protein: CASRSGTGVYTF. The CDR3 DNA sequence: TGTGCCAGCAGGTCCGGGACAGGGGTATACACCTTC.

V is TRBV9 and J is TRBJ1-2, with 9 nucleotides matching TRBD1. J was trimmed by 8 bases and V by 1 base; bases with no gene match: 12. The CDR3 sequence is 16 residues long. Germline CDR1 is SGDLS and CDR2 is YYNGEE. The CDR3 region is CASSVSNRDRVFGYTF. CDR3 bases: TGTGCCAGCAGCGTAAGCAACAGGGACAGGGTTTTCGGCTACACCTTC.

The CDR3 DNA sequence: TGTGCCAGTAGTACGGTCGGGTCGGAGCAGTTCTTC. Its protein is CASSTVGSEQFF. The gene calls are TRBV19 and TRBJ2-1; D remains ambiguous. V lost 4 bases, J lost 10 bases, and 11 bases lay in between. In germline, CDR1 is LNHDA, CDR2 SQIVND (reference sequence). This CDR3 contains 12 residues.

This clonotype was counted a few times. The V and J genes are TRBV6-2 or TRBV6-3 and TRBJ2-3; 10 bases map to TRBD2. With V trimmed by 7 bases and J by 3 bases, 7 bases remained unmatched. The CDR3 has 15 amino acids. CDR1 and CDR2 from the germline V gene are MNHEY and SVGEGT. The CDR3 DNA sequence: TGTGCCAGCAAAACTAGCGGGGAATGGACAGATACGCAGTATTTT. Translation gives CASKTSGEWTDTQYF.

The gene calls are TRBV13 and TRBJ2-1; D might be TRBD2 (6 bases). Looked up from germline, CDR1 is PRHDT and CDR2 is FYEKMQ (reference sequence). The germline V and J ends were trimmed by 5 bases and 6 bases, with 20 bases remaining between them. The CDR3 length is 16 residues. The CDR3 loop is CASSTWEVAEGNEQFF. In nucleotides, the CDR3 is TGTGCCAGCAGCACCTGGGAGGTAGCGGAGGGCAATGAGCAGTTCTTC.